This TCR beta chain was recovered during a study of shared clonotypes between healthy human individuals. Using immunoSEQ multiplex PCR, the repertoire was profiled, and TCRdb retains in-frame clones only, with some absent. This table holds a few million clones, over 85% found once. Sequencing input: naive CD4+ T cells sorted from blood. Sample subset: CD45RA+ positively selected. The clonotype originates from a man between 18 and 29 years old in good health.

The CDR3 coding sequence is TGCGCCAGCAGTGACTCCGGGACTAGCGGCCAAGAGACCCAGTACTTC. Residues: CASSDSGTSGQETQYF. V gene TRBV10-1 combines with J gene TRBJ2-5, with TRBD2 matching over 11 bases. CDR3 length equals 16 residues. J was trimmed by 1 base and V by 3 bases; bases with no gene match: 4. The germline gives CDR1 WNHNN, CDR2 SYGVQD (reference sequence).